These 7 T cell receptor beta chains share one sample of origin, sequenced in a study of T cell repertoires in cytomegalovirus infection. TCRdb reprocessed the reads with MiXCR, giving one entry per CDR3 protein. The data hold roughly 990,000 distinct CDR3 sequences, with under 40% observed a single time. These receptors have no known antigen. Sequencing was performed on cultured CD8+ T cells from PBMCs, taken from culture after CMV antigen stimulation. The receptors were gathered from a human donor in good health (CMV status not recorded). Some clones in this sample may be carry-over from other donors' samples.

The rearrangement uses TRBV19 and TRBJ1-2; TRBD1 is a possible D gene (6 bases). The CDR3 is 17 residues long. V was clipped by 7 bases and J by 4 bases, with 25 bases between them. CDR1 and CDR2 (germline): LNHDA, SQIVND (reference sequence). The CDR3 nucleotides are TGTGCCAGTAATCCCCTTCATTGGTCGGGGGCTGCCTATGGCTACACCTTC. It codes for CASNPLHWSGAAYGYTF.

The chain combines TRBV20-1 with TRBJ2-7; no definite D call. CDR1 is DFQATT, CDR2 SNEGSKA, per germline (reference sequence). The CDR3 loop spans 14 amino acids. V was shortened by 5 bases and J by 3 bases, with 17 bases between the two germline ends. CDR3: CSAATPGMRYEQYV. The CDR3 DNA follows: TGCAGTGCTGCGACCCCCGGTATGCGCTACGAGCAGTACGTC.

This clonotype was detected a few times. This chain connects TRBV5-6 to TRBJ2-1; D is unresolved. Germline V gene data show CDR1 as SGHDT and CDR2 as YYEEEE. Trimming removed 5 bases at V and 4 bases at J, with 13 bases between. CDR3 size: 14 residues. The CDR3 DNA is TGTGCCAGCAGTTTTGGACGGCCGTACAATGAGCAGTTCTTC. The encoded protein is CASSFGRPYNEQFF. Complete variable domain (other parts from reference TRBV5-6 and TRBJ2-1): DAGVTQSPTHLIKTRGQQVTLRCSPKSGHDTVSWYQQALGQGPQFIFQYYEEEERQRGNFPDRFSGHQFPNYSSELNVNALLLGDSALYLCASSFGRPYNEQFFGPGTRLTVL.

This clonotype came up a few times. V is TRBV19 and J is TRBJ2-7; TRBD1 agrees at 7 bases. The trim removed 5 bases at V and 2 bases at J, leaving 6 bases unmatched. Germline CDR1 LNHDA, CDR2 SQIVND (reference sequence). CDR3 length equals 14 residues. The CDR3 DNA reads as TGTGCCAGTAGTCTGCGACAGGGAACCTACGAGCAGTACTTC. Amino acid sequence: CASSLRQGTYEQYF. Complete variable domain (other parts from reference TRBV19 and TRBJ2-7): DGGITQSPKYLFRKEGQNVTLSCEQNLNHDAMYWYRQDPGQGLRLIYYSQIVNDFQKGDIAEGYSVSREKKESFPLTVTSAQKNPTAFYLCASSLRQGTYEQYFGPGTRLTVT.

This clonotype has just a few counts. This chain joins TRBV27 and TRBJ1-1; no firm D call. Deletions cut 1 base from V and 1 base from J, with 7 bases between. Germline CDR1 and CDR2: MNHEY and SMNVEV (reference sequence). CDR3 length equals 14 residues. CDR3 residues: CASSLFVENTEAFF. CDR3 nucleotides: TGTGCCAGCAGTTTATTTGTGGAGAACACTGAAGCTTTCTTT.

V gene TRBV6-8 combines with J gene TRBJ2-1; 7 nucleotides match TRBD1. CDR1 and CDR2 (germline): MNHGY, SAAAGT. Unmatched junction bases numbered 9, after V lost 10 bases and J lost 0 bases. This CDR3 spans 15 amino acids. CDR3 protein: CANMTGISSYNEQFF. The CDR3, as DNA: TGTGCCAACATGACAGGGATTAGCTCCTACAATGAGCAGTTCTTC.

The table lists this clonotype with a few counts. The chain carries TRBV27 and TRBJ1-6; D perhaps matches TRBD1 (5 bases). This CDR3 contains 17 residues. Germline V CDR1 and CDR2: MNHEY, SMNVEV (reference sequence). Trimming pared 6 bases from V and 7 bases from J, leaving 22 bases between. CDR3 in amino acids: CASRPDQGRPLNSPLHF. Here the CDR3 DNA reads TGTGCCAGCAGACCGGACCAGGGACGCCCGCTAAATTCACCCCTCCACTTT.